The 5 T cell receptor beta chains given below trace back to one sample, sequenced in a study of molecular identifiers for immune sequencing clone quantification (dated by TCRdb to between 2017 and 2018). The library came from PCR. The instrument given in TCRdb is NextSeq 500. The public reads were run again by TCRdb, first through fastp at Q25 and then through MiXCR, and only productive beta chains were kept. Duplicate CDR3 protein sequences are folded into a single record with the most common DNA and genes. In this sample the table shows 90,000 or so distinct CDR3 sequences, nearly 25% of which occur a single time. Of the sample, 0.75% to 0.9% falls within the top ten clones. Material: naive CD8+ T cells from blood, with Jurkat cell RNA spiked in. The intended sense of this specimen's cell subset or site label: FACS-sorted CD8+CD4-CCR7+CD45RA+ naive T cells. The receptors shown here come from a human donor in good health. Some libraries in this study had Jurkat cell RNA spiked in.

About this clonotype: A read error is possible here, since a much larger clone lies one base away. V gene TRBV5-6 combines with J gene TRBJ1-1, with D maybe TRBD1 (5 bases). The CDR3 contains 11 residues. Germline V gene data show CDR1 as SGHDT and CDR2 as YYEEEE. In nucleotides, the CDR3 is TGTGCCAGCGTAATTCGGGGGAAGGCTTCCTTT. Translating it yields CASVIRGKASF.

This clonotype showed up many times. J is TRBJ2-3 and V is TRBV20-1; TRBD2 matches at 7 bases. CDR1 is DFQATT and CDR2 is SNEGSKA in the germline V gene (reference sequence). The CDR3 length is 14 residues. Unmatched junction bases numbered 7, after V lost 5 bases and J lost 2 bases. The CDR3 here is CSAPGLADTDTQYF. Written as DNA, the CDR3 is TGCAGTGCTCCAGGGCTAGCGGACACAGATACGCAGTATTTT.

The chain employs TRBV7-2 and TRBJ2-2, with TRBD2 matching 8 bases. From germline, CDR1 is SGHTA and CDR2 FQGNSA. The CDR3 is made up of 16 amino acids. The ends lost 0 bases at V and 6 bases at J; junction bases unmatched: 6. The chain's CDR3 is CASSLAYGTSSGELFF. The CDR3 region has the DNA TGTGCCAGCAGCTTAGCGTACGGGACTAGTTCCGGGGAGCTGTTTTTT.

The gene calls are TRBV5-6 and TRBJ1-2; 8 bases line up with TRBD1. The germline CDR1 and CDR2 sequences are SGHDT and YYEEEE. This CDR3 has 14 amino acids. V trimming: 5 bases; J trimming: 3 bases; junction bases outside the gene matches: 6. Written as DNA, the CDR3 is TGTGCCAGCAGTTGGACAGGGCGCGACTATGGCTACACCTTC. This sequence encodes CASSWTGRDYGYTF.

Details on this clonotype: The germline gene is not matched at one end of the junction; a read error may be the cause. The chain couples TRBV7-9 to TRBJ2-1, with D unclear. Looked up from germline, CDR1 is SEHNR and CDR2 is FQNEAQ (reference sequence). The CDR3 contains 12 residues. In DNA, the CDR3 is TGTGCCAGCAGCGATATCTACAATAAGCAGTTCTTC. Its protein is CASSDIYNKQFF. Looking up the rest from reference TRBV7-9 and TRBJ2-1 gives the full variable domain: DTGVSQNPRHKITKRGQNVTFRCDPISEHNRLYWYRQTLGQGPEFLTYFQNEAQLEKSRLLSDRFSAERPKGSFSTLEIQRTEQGDSAMYLCASSDIYNKQFFGPGTRLTVL.